This T cell receptor (beta chain) was sequenced in a study of T cells in narcolepsy. As concerns this clone: What it recognizes is unknown.

Libraries were prepared by immunoSEQ multiplex PCR; TCRdb keeps only in-frame clonotypes and omits some of them. The sample records about 27,000 clones, less than 85% being singletons. Study outcomes and limitations: HCRT-specific and TRIB2-specific autoreactive clonotypes appeared among same-patient CSF and blood CD4+ clonotypes.

The clonotype was recovered from a human donor in good health. The sequencing input was memory (CD45RA-) CD4+ T cells from blood.

In DNA form, the CDR3 reads TGTGCCAGCAGTGACGGGGACCGCCAGCCCCAGCATTTT. It encodes CASSDGDRQPQHF. This chain links TRBV2 with TRBJ1-5; tentative D call: TRBD1 (5 bases). Trimming removed 3 bases at V and 7 bases at J, with 10 bases between. Germline CDR1 is SNHLY and CDR2 is FYNNEI. This CDR3 spans 13 amino acids.